This TCR beta chain comes out of a study of cytomegalovirus exposure and HLA in healthy donors. Study-level background: The Caucasian-associated ancestry cluster contained 65% to 85% of the approximately 430 genotyped donors.

Vbeta (60) and Jbeta (13) primers were used in the PCR. Using immunoSEQ multiplex PCR, the repertoire was profiled, and TCRdb retains in-frame clones only, with some absent. The sample has roughly 190,000 clones; the top ten hold 0.7% to 0.8%. The CDR3 is made up of 16 amino acids. V shed 1 base and J shed 6 bases, with 20 bases lying between them. Germline V CDR1 and CDR2: SGHRS, YFSETQ. Specimen: PBMCs. This chain connects TRBV5-1 to TRBJ2-7, with a weak D call TRBD1 (7 bases). This receptor was identified in a young woman in good health and CMV-seropositive. In DNA, the CDR3 is TGCGCCAGCAGCTTGCAGGGGGGTCCTATAGAAAGCGAGCAGTACTTC. It translates to CASSLQGGPIESEQYF.